Given below is one T cell receptor beta chain in context. What it recognizes is unknown. The record originates from a study of Ad26.COV2.S vaccination and SARS-CoV-2 variants. From germline, CDR1 is ENHRY and CDR2 SYGVKD. The CDR3 contains 14 residues. V was pared by 2 bases and J by 3 bases, with 10 bases between. Assay used: immunoSEQ multiplex PCR; TCRdb lists only in-frame clones, some missing. This table holds around 370,000 clones, roughly nine tenths found once. Findings and caveats of the study: Estimates derived from TCR breadth and depth analyses may have underestimated total T cell responses.

The rearrangement links TRBV10-3 to TRBJ1-2; possibly TRBD1 for D (6 bases). This receptor was obtained from a human donor who had recovered from COVID-19. This sample comprised peripheral blood, obtained after recovery from COVID-19. CDR3 in amino acids: CAISEAQGDYGYTF. The CDR3 nucleotides read TGTGCCATCAGTGAGGCACAGGGAGACTATGGCTACACCTTC.